This T cell receptor (beta chain) was obtained from a study of blood T cells in healthy people across ages. Study results and caveats: Higher diversity, along with more naive CD4+ cells, distinguished long-lived donors from aged donors. TCR beta diversity per million T cells fell roughly linearly with age.

They isolated at least 7 million PBMCs from each sample. Germline V gives CDR1 MGHRA, CDR2 YSYEKL. The CDR3 covers 15 residues. The V end lost 1 base, the J end lost 5 bases, and 14 bases lay between the germline ends. As for this clonotype: Its target is not known.

A second roughly 6 to 11 cycle PCR used barcoded and J-beta primers. The authors tagged each cDNA molecule using a template-switch adaptor with 12 random nucleotides. A single record per CDR3 protein comes from TCRdb applying MiXCR to the 5' RACE reads. The sample contains 910,000 or so distinct CDR3 sequences, just over 50% of which appear only once. This chain uses TRBV4-1 with TRBJ2-5; maybe TRBD2 (5 bases). The origin of this receptor is a woman aged 60-75 years in good health. Sequencing used blood. The CDR3 region has the DNA TGCGCCAGCAGCCAAGCTTGGACTCCCCGCGAGACCCAGTACTTC. The encoded protein is CASSQAWTPRETQYF.